The entry below describes one TCR beta chain. Original analysis: Amplified reference gene primers provided the basis for estimating nucleated cell counts. Here immunoSEQ multiplex PCR was the method, and the copy in TCRdb shows in-frame clones only, minus some. The V and J calls and clone size come from that table; D and trimming were worked out from the DNA. The table includes 100,000 to 150,000 clones, roughly 83% detected once. The sample belongs to a study of blood T cell repertoires in COVID-19. At the level of the study: Whether acute or convalescent, the COVID-19 samples came from the United States, Italy and Spain. T cells, B-cell-depleted T cells, or PBMCs provided the cDNA or gDNA that served as material.

This CDR3 region has 14 residues. Trimming stripped 2 bases from V and 3 bases from J, with 11 bases between. The V gene's germline CDR1 is SGHRS and CDR2 YFSETQ. This clonotype was sampled from a woman in her fifties or sixties with acute or convalescent COVID-19. The chain employs TRBV5-1 and TRBJ1-1; the D gene is possibly TRBD1 (6 bases). The sequencing sample was made of peripheral blood. The CDR3 region has the DNA TGCGCCAGCAGCTTTCAGGGGACGGACACTGAAGCTTTCTTT. Translated: CASSFQGTDTEAFF. Drawing the rest from reference TRBV5-1 and TRBJ1-1, the complete variable domain is KAGVTQTPRYLIKTRGQQVTLSCSPISGHRSVSWYQQTPGQGLQFLFEYFSETQRNKGNFPGRFSGRQFSNSRSEMNVSTLELGDSALYLCASSFQGTDTEAFFGQGTRLTVV.